The 8 T cell receptor beta chains listed next were all sequenced from one sample in a study of long-term antiretroviral therapy in people with HIV. Samples were assayed with immunoSEQ v3.0 at survey level. The assay was immunoSEQ multiplex PCR, and TCRdb's table has in-frame clones only and misses some. The sample lists about 29,000 clones, approximately 95% occurring once. The source was unsorted PBMCs, collected 5.3 years after starting antiretroviral therapy. These receptor sequences come from a man under 40 with HIV.

This chain joins TRBV2 and TRBJ2-1, with 9 positions matching TRBD2. The trim removed 7 bases at V and 7 bases at J, leaving 5 bases unmatched. Germline CDR1 is SNHLY and CDR2 is FYNNEI. CDR3 size: 13 residues. CDR3 nucleotides: TGTGCCAGCACGGGACTAGCAGTAAATGAGCAGTTCTTC. This translates into CASTGLAVNEQFF.

V gene TRBV7-8 combines with J gene TRBJ2-5; TRBD1 agrees at 7 bases. The CDR3 spans 15 residues. Germline trimming cut 1 base from V and 0 bases from J; bases unmatched to any gene: 2. Germline CDR1 and CDR2: SGHVS and FQNEAQ. CDR3 region: CASSLGQGYQETQYF. The CDR3 DNA reads as TGTGCCAGCAGCTTAGGACAGGGCTACCAAGAGACCCAGTACTTC. The whole variable domain, filled in from reference TRBV7-8 and TRBJ2-5, reads GAGVSQSPRYKVAKRGQDVALRCDPISGHVSLFWYQQALGQGPEFLTYFQNEAQLDKSGLPSDRFFAERPEGSVSTLKIQRTQQEDSAVYLCASSLGQGYQETQYFGPGTRLLVL.

The chain is built from TRBV13 and TRBJ2-1, with D maybe TRBD1 (5 bases). V lost 0 bases to trimming and J lost 3 bases, with 6 bases between them. The CDR3 contains 14 residues. Germline CDR1 is PRHDT and CDR2 is FYEKMQ (reference sequence). The CDR3 DNA reads as TGTGCCAGCAGCTTAGGACAGGACTACAATGAGCAGTTCTTC. Translation gives CASSLGQDYNEQFF. Variable domain in full (rest from reference TRBV13 and TRBJ2-1): AAGVIQSPRHLIKEKRETATLKCYPIPRHDTVYWYQQGPGQDPQFLISFYEKMQSDKGSIPDRFSAQQFSDYHSELNMSSLELGDSALYFCASSLGQDYNEQFFGPGTRLTVL.

This chain links TRBV7-2 with TRBJ2-7; TRBD1 might be the D (6 bases). Looked up from germline, CDR1 is SGHTA and CDR2 is FQGNSA. The CDR3 has 15 residues. Between the trimmed V and J ends, which lost 3 bases and 1 base, there was a span of 13 bases. This CDR3 reads CASSFTGTASYEQYF. The CDR3 DNA sequence: TGTGCCAGCAGCTTTACAGGGACGGCTTCCTACGAGCAGTACTTC.

This clone was seen only a few times. V is TRBV27 and J is TRBJ1-1, with TRBD1 as a possible D gene (6 bases). The CDR3 contains 18 residues. Germline CDR1 is MNHEY and CDR2 is SMNVEV (reference sequence). Deletions cut 6 bases from V and 2 bases from J, with 25 bases between. This CDR3 reads CASSSPPGATSGNTEAFF. In DNA, the CDR3 is TGTGCCAGCAGCTCCCCGCCAGGGGCCACCAGCGGAAACACTGAAGCTTTCTTT.

This clone is a singleton in its sample. This chain connects TRBV29-1 to TRBJ2-1, with D perhaps matching TRBD1 (6 bases). Germline V gene lookup returns CDR1 SQVTM and CDR2 ANQGSEA. Trimming took off 7 bases at V and 1 base at J, with 11 bases between the two ends. This CDR3 contains 13 residues. CDR3 sequence reads: CSAAGQSYNEQFF. Here the CDR3 DNA reads TGCAGCGCCGCTGGACAGTCCTACAATGAGCAGTTCTTC.

This clone was picked up one time. This chain joins TRBV6-4 and TRBJ1-6, with TRBD1 matching over 9 bases. Germline CDR1 MRHNA, CDR2 SNTAGT. Germline trimming cut 6 bases from V and 10 bases from J; bases unmatched to any gene: 7. CDR3 length equals 14 residues. The CDR3 DNA is TGTGCCAGCAGGGGACAGGGAGAAGGATCACCCCTCCACTTT. Its translation is CASRGQGEGSPLHF.

The V call is TRBV5-6, the J call TRBJ2-1, with TRBD2 matching over 11 bases. Unmatched junction bases numbered 10, after V lost 5 bases and J lost 9 bases. CDR1 and CDR2 (germline): SGHDT, YYEEEE. The CDR3 is 15 amino acids. This chain's CDR3 is CASSPGTSGFGEQFF. The CDR3 coding sequence is TGTGCCAGCAGTCCCGGGACTAGCGGTTTCGGTGAGCAGTTCTTC.